The clone carrying this T cell receptor beta chain was counted a few times. No antigen is known for it. These data originate in a study of CD8+ T cells in alopecia areata. Study-level background: Tofacitinib administration persisted for 6 to 18 months, succeeded by 6 months off drug. Study-wide findings and caveats: More clonal than normal scalp was lesional scalp, particularly alopecia totalis/universalis.

V lost 0 bases to trimming and J lost 3 bases, with 12 bases between them. The germline CDR1 and CDR2 sequences are GTSNPN and SVGIG (reference sequence). The CDR3 runs to 14 residues. RNA extraction and reverse transcription yielded cDNA as sequencing template. Some clones are missing from TCRdb's copy, which holds only in-frame ones; the method was immunoSEQ multiplex PCR. The sample lists hundreds of thousands of clones; 50% to 65% were seen once. The material sequenced was CD4+ T cells sorted from blood, taken at week 0. The TCR originated in a human donor with alopecia areata. The rearrangement uses TRBV30 and TRBJ2-7; maybe TRBD1 (6 bases). The CDR3 DNA reads as TGTGCCTGGAGTGTACAAGTCAGGGGCTACGAGCAGTACTTC. Protein: CAWSVQVRGYEQYF.